Following are 14 T cell receptor beta chains from one sample sequenced in a study of blood T cell repertoires in COVID-19. Profiling relied on immunoSEQ multiplex PCR, and the TCRdb table lists in-frame clones only, not all of them. The repertoire holds 120,000 to 150,000 clones, with roughly 90% as singletons. Material: peripheral blood. These receptors all stem from a human donor with COVID-19, enrolled during active disease. The donor label of this sample is uncertain.

This chain connects TRBV4-2 to TRBJ2-3; 14 bases are a match to TRBD2. The length of the CDR3 is 19 residues. V lost 4 bases, J lost 1 base, and 10 bases stayed unmatched. The germline gives CDR1 LGHNA, CDR2 YNFKEQ. This chain's CDR3 is CASSRGLAGGPLGTDTQYF. In DNA form, the CDR3 reads TGTGCCAGCAGCCGCGGACTAGCGGGAGGCCCACTGGGCACAGATACGCAGTATTTT.

The chain employs TRBV9 and TRBJ2-2; D perhaps matches TRBD1 (6 bases). Germline V CDR1 and CDR2: SGDLS, YYNGEE. The CDR3 is 19 residues long. V lost 4 bases to trimming and J lost 5 bases, with 27 bases between them. CDR3 coding DNA: TGTGCCAGCAGCTTAGCAACCCCCTGGGGGCAGGAAGGTACCGGGGAGCTGTTTTTT. It translates to CASSLATPWGQEGTGELFF.

The chain carries TRBV10-3 and TRBJ2-5, with 7 bases identical to TRBD1. CDR1 is ENHRY, CDR2 SYGVKD, per germline. Trimming took 6 bases from V and 3 from J; bases not matched to a gene: 7. This CDR3 comprises 14 residues. The CDR3 is CAISYRGEEETQYF. The CDR3 DNA follows: TGTGCCATCAGCTACAGGGGAGAGGAAGAGACCCAGTACTTC.

The chain carries TRBV4-1 and TRBJ2-1; possibly TRBD1 for D (6 bases). The length of the CDR3 is 14 residues. V was trimmed by 0 bases and J by 8 bases, leaving 11 bases between them. Looked up from germline, CDR1 is MGHRA and CDR2 is YSYEKL. The CDR3 protein is CASSQDYRVDEQFF. For the CDR3, the DNA is TGCGCCAGCAGCCAAGATTACAGGGTTGATGAGCAGTTCTTC.

The chain links TRBV13 to TRBJ2-7; perhaps TRBD2 as D (6 bases). Germline lookup yields CDR1 PRHDT and CDR2 FYEKMQ (reference sequence). The CDR3 loop spans 14 amino acids. Trimming took off 2 bases at V and 1 base at J, with 9 bases between the two ends. CDR3 region: CASSLRGLSYEQYF. CDR3 DNA sequence: TGTGCCAGCAGCTTACGGGGACTTTCCTACGAGCAGTACTTC.

V gene TRBV6-5 combines with J gene TRBJ2-3; TRBD1 matches 8 bases. Germline values: CDR1 MNHEY, CDR2 SVGAGI. Trimming cost V 0 bases and J 6 bases; bases outside gene matches: 8. The CDR3 has 16 residues. CDR3 DNA sequence: TGTGCCAGCAGTTACTCGGTCTCTTACAGGGGGGATACGCAGTATTTT. Residues: CASSYSVSYRGDTQYF.

J is TRBJ1-6 and V is TRBV9; D is ambiguous. The CDR3 sequence is 13 residues long. V gave up 2 bases and J gave up 8 bases, with 8 bases separating them. Germline V gene sequence: CDR1 SGDLS, CDR2 YYNGEE. CDR3 residues: CASSVLADSPLHF. The CDR3 DNA reads as TGTGCCAGCAGCGTGCTTGCGGATTCACCCCTCCACTTT.

The CDR3 region is CASSSTSATQYF. The CDR3 nucleotides are TGTGCCAGCAGCTCCACTAGCGCGACGCAGTATTTT. The chain recombines TRBV5-5 with TRBJ2-3; 7 bases map to TRBD2. The V gene end was trimmed by 3 bases and the J gene end by 9 bases; junction bases not matched to a gene: 4. Germline values: CDR1 SGHKS, CDR2 YYEKEE (reference sequence). The CDR3 is 12 amino acids.

The CDR3 DNA reads as TGTGCCAGCAGCTTTGGGACAGGATTTAACTATGGCTACACCTTC. It yields the protein CASSFGTGFNYGYTF. This chain connects TRBV5-4 to TRBJ1-2; TRBD1 matches at 8 bases. The V segment lost 2 bases and the J segment 1 base; nucleotides outside the gene matches: 4. The CDR3 spans 15 residues. Germline loops: CDR1 SGHNT, CDR2 YYREEE (reference sequence).

The genes are TRBV2 and TRBJ2-2; 10 positions match TRBD2. The CDR3 is 15 amino acids. Germline loops: CDR1 SNHLY, CDR2 FYNNEI. The V and J ends lost 6 bases and 5 bases, in that order; junction bases with no gene match: 6. CDR3 in DNA: TGTGCCAGCAGCCCCAGCGGGAGGGGAACCGGGGAGCTGTTTTTT. It encodes CASSPSGRGTGELFF.

The gene calls are TRBV6-5 and TRBJ2-7; 9 bases are shared with TRBD2. The CDR3 runs to 15 residues. The germline V gene encodes CDR1 MNHEY and CDR2 SVGAGI. V shed 6 bases and J 2 bases; nucleotides not matched to a gene: 8. In DNA, the CDR3 is TGTGCCAGCAGCCACACTCGCGGGAGGGCCTACGAGCAGTACTTC. It translates to CASSHTRGRAYEQYF.

This chain links TRBV7-8 with TRBJ2-7; 8 bases match TRBD1. The J segment lost 0 bases and the V segment lost 8 bases, leaving 12 bases of the junction unmatched. This CDR3 contains 16 residues. Looked up from germline, CDR1 is SGHVS and CDR2 is FQNEAQ. The DNA for the CDR3 is TGTGCCAGCCCCCCGTCAGGGGGCGAGGACTCCTACGAGCAGTACTTC. Residues: CASPPSGGEDSYEQYF.

The V call is TRBV28, the J call TRBJ2-7; D gene uncertain. V was cut by 3 bases and J by 6 bases, with 15 bases left in between. Germline CDR1 and CDR2: MDHEN and SYDVKM. The CDR3 sequence is 14 residues long. The DNA for the CDR3 is TGTGCCAGCAGTTTTCCGTCCAGGCAGCCCGAGCAGTACTTC. Residues: CASSFPSRQPEQYF.

The chain uses TRBV28 and TRBJ1-2, with TRBD1 identical over 10 bases. Germline-derived CDR1 and CDR2 are MDHEN and SYDVKM. Trimming cost V 5 bases and J 8 bases; bases outside gene matches: 8. The CDR3 runs 14 residues. Here the CDR3 reads CASSPPDRGKGYTF. CDR3 coding DNA: TGTGCCAGCAGTCCGCCGGACAGGGGGAAAGGCTACACCTTC.